The clone carrying this TCR beta chain was recorded once. Assay: immunoSEQ multiplex PCR; the TCRdb copy retains only in-frame clones and omits some. Of around 100,000 clones in the sample, about 83% were seen once. The data were obtained in a study of blood T cell repertoires in COVID-19. Study-level background: COVID-19 samples, acute and convalescent, were from the United States, Italy and Spain.

The CDR3 loop spans 14 amino acids. V was trimmed by 5 bases and J by 5 bases, leaving 14 bases between them. Germline CDR1 is SGHTA and CDR2 is FQGTGA. Input material: peripheral blood. The chain uses TRBV7-3 and TRBJ2-3; D possibly corresponds to TRBD2 (5 bases). This sequence was found in a human donor in a cohort sampled during active COVID-19. CDR3 sequence (DNA): TGTGCCAGCAGCCGAGGGAGCTCGGGAGATACGCAGTATTTT. Amino acid sequence: CASSRGSSGDTQYF.